This TCR beta chain was captured by sequencing in a study of blood T cell repertoires in COVID-19. Libraries were prepared by immunoSEQ multiplex PCR; TCRdb keeps only in-frame clonotypes and omits some of them. The sample consists of some 450,000 clones, roughly 90% of them appearing once. The CDR3 covers 14 residues. The germline CDR1 and CDR2 sequences are SGHRS and YFSETQ. The junction had 6 bases not matched to a gene; V was cut back by 0 bases and J by 7 bases. Sequencing was performed on peripheral blood. The sequence came from a man younger than 35 with COVID-19, enrolled during active disease. The rearrangement links TRBV5-1 to TRBJ1-2; the match to TRBD1 covers 7 bases. CDR3 in amino acids: CASSLEGGASGYTF. The CDR3 DNA sequence: TGCGCCAGCAGCTTGGAAGGGGGCGCATCTGGCTACACCTTC.